One and the same sample provided the 27 T cell receptor beta chains below, sequenced in a study of response to subunit inactivated influenza vaccine. Via MiXCR, TCRdb re-called the RT-PCR reads, giving one row per CDR3 protein. This sample yields more than 600,000 distinct CDR3 sequences, of which approximately 17% are seen a single time; 11% belongs to the top ten. The starting material was PBMCs from blood, obtained about 5 days after vaccination. These receptors all stem from a man over 45 who received an inactivated influenza vaccine.

There are a few counts of this clonotype. The V gene is TRBV12-3 or TRBV12-4, the J gene TRBJ1-5, with D possibly being TRBD1 (6 bases). Trimming took off 6 bases at V and 8 bases at J, with 23 bases between the two ends. The CDR3 has 16 residues. The CDR3 DNA follows: TGTGCCAGCAGCATCGGGACACCCCTGGCAATGGAGCCCCAGCATTTT. Protein sequence: CASSIGTPLAMEPQHF.

This clonotype was detected only a few times. The genes are TRBV20-1 and TRBJ2-1; 14 nucleotides match TRBD2. The ends lost 5 bases at V and 10 bases at J; junction bases unmatched: 7. Germline loops: CDR1 DFQATT, CDR2 SNEGSKA (reference sequence). The CDR3 length is 14 residues. CDR3 sequence reads: CSAGGLAGVREQFF. In nucleotides, the CDR3 is TGCAGTGCTGGGGGACTAGCGGGAGTCCGAGAGCAGTTCTTC.

This clonotype has a single count. The chain combines TRBV11-1 with TRBJ2-1; 16 bases match TRBD2. The CDR3 runs to 18 residues. Unmatched junction bases numbered 11, after V lost 11 bases and J lost 1 base. Looked up from germline, CDR1 is SGHAT and CDR2 is FQDESV (reference sequence). The CDR3 loop reads CAGTGTSGRASSYNEQFF. Here the CDR3 DNA reads TGTGCCGGCACCGGGACTAGCGGGAGGGCCAGTTCCTACAATGAGCAGTTCTTC. Full variable domain (outside the CDR3, taken from reference TRBV11-1 and TRBJ2-1): EAEVAQSPRYKITEKSQAVAFWCDPISGHATLYWYRQILGQGPELLVQFQDESVVDDSQLPKDRFSAERLKGVDSTLKIQPAELGDSAMYLCAGTGTSGRASSYNEQFFGPGTRLTVL.

V usage is TRBV6-5 and J usage is TRBJ1-2; D unresolved. This CDR3 comprises 11 residues. Per germline, CDR1 MNHEY and CDR2 SVGAGI. The V and J ends lost 1 base and 8 bases respectively, with 5 bases between them. CDR3 amino acids: CASSYLGGYTF. The CDR3 nucleotides read TGTGCCAGCAGTTACTTAGGAGGCTACACCTTC.

The V gene is TRBV4-2, the J gene TRBJ2-3; D is possibly TRBD2 (6 bases). The CDR3 is made up of 16 amino acids. Germline V CDR1 and CDR2: LGHNA, YNFKEQ. The ends were cut back, 0 bases at V and 2 bases at J, with 12 bases in the middle. The CDR3 DNA is TGTGCCAGCAGCCAAGATGGTTCGGGAGTCACAGATACGCAGTATTTT. This translates into CASSQDGSGVTDTQYF.

The J gene is TRBJ2-7, the V gene TRBV27; perhaps TRBD1 as D (6 bases). Trimming shortened V by 6 bases and J by 1 base, and 16 bases separated the two germline ends. The CDR3 length is 15 residues. Looked up from germline, CDR1 is MNHEY and CDR2 is SMNVEV (reference sequence). The CDR3 loop is CASRHNRAQSYEQYF. As DNA, the CDR3 is TGTGCCAGCAGACATAACAGGGCACAATCCTACGAGCAGTACTTC.

There are many counts of this clonotype. The chain recombines TRBV5-6 with TRBJ2-7; 7 positions match TRBD2. Germline CDR1 is SGHDT and CDR2 is YYEEEE. V gave up 3 bases and J gave up 0 bases; unmatched junction bases: 3. This CDR3 is 14 amino acids long. The CDR3 sequence is CASSSGLSSYEQYF. The CDR3, as DNA: TGTGCCAGCAGCTCGGGACTATCCTCCTACGAGCAGTACTTC.

V gene TRBV10-3 combines with J gene TRBJ2-2; D gene unclear. V was shortened by 4 bases and J by 0 bases, with 9 bases between the two germline ends. CDR1 is ENHRY, CDR2 SYGVKD, per germline. CDR3 length equals 15 residues. CDR3: CAISGGKANTGELFF. Here the CDR3 DNA reads TGTGCCATCAGTGGTGGGAAAGCGAACACCGGGGAGCTGTTTTTT.

This clonotype was seen a few times. The chain has TRBV20-1 and TRBJ2-1; tentative D call: TRBD2 (6 bases). Germline V lookup: CDR1 DFQATT, CDR2 SNEGSKA (reference sequence). Trimming took 0 bases from V and 2 from J, leaving 11 bases between them. CDR3 length: 15 amino acids. The CDR3 DNA reads TGCAGTGCTAGAGATCCAGCGGGCCCCTACAATGAGCAGTTCTTC. The encoded protein is CSARDPAGPYNEQFF.

The chain has TRBV11-2 and TRBJ1-2, with D possibly matching TRBD1 (5 bases). Germline CDR1 is SGHAT and CDR2 is FQNNGV. The V end was cut by 5 bases, the J end by 7 bases, with 11 bases between. The CDR3 is 12 amino acids. The CDR3 DNA reads as TGTGCCAGCAGCCCCGGGACGTTTGGCTACACCTTC. This translates into CASSPGTFGYTF.

In the case of this clonotype: With a much larger clone just one base away, this may be a read error. CDR3 residues: CTSSITDTQYF. The CDR3 bases are TGTACCAGCAGCATCACAGATACGCAGTATTTT. The chain carries TRBV12-3 or TRBV12-4 and TRBJ2-3; D gene uncertain. The CDR3 has 11 amino acids.

The count of this clonotype is one. J is TRBJ2-1 and V is TRBV3-1; no clear D. This CDR3 spans 12 amino acids. CDR1 and CDR2 (germline): LGHDT, YNNKEL (reference sequence). Deletions cut 4 bases from V and 6 bases from J, with 7 bases between. The CDR3: CASSPQSNEQFF. In nucleotides, the CDR3 is TGTGCCAGCAGCCCACAAAGCAATGAGCAGTTCTTC.

The chain employs TRBV27 and TRBJ1-4, with D unresolved. This CDR3 comprises 17 residues. V was clipped by 1 base and J by 0 bases, with 12 bases between them. Germline lookup yields CDR1 MNHEY and CDR2 SMNVEV (reference sequence). The CDR3 DNA reads TGTGCCAGCAGTTTATTTGGCAACCTTGCAACTAATGAAAAACTGTTTTTT. Its translation: CASSLFGNLATNEKLFF.

This clonotype has a handful of counts. Written as DNA, the CDR3 is TGCGCCAGCAGCCAAGATACGGGACAGGGTATTTACGAGCAGTACTTC. This encodes CASSQDTGQGIYEQYF. J is TRBJ2-7 and V is TRBV4-3; 9 positions agree with TRBD1. After removal of 0 bases from V and 4 bases from J, the junction contained 7 bases not matched to a gene. The CDR3 loop spans 16 amino acids. Germline V CDR1 and CDR2: LGHNA, YSLEER.

This clonotype was found many times. This rearrangement joins TRBV12-3 or TRBV12-4 to TRBJ2-3, with TRBD1 identical over 7 bases. The V segment lost 1 base and the J segment 5 bases; nucleotides outside the gene matches: 0. The CDR3 is 13 residues long. This CDR3 is CASSLDRGDTQYF. The DNA for the CDR3 is TGTGCCAGCAGTTTAGACAGGGGAGATACGCAGTATTTT.

This clonotype has just a few counts. This chain links TRBV20-1 with TRBJ1-1; D might be TRBD1 (6 bases). V shed 1 base and J shed 4 bases, with 13 bases lying between them. Germline-derived CDR1 and CDR2 are DFQATT and SNEGSKA (reference sequence). The CDR3 consists of 14 residues. DNA for the CDR3: TGCAGTGCTAGAGTCGACAGGCGCGGCACTGAAGCTTTCTTT. Encoded protein: CSARVDRRGTEAFF.

This rearrangement joins TRBV7-9 to TRBJ1-5; 9 nucleotides match TRBD1. Per the germline V gene, CDR1 is SEHNR and CDR2 is FQNEAQ (reference sequence). The J segment lost 2 bases and the V segment lost 4 bases, leaving 3 bases of the junction unmatched. The CDR3 has 15 amino acids. Here the CDR3 DNA reads TGTGCCAGCAGCTCACAGGGGGCTGGCAATCAGCCCCAGCATTTT. Protein: CASSSQGAGNQPQHF.

The gene calls are TRBV15 and TRBJ2-1; TRBD2 is a possible D gene (6 bases). The germline V gene has CDR1 LNHNV and CDR2 YYDKDF (reference sequence). V gave up 4 bases and J gave up 7 bases, with 11 bases separating them. The CDR3 has 13 amino acids. The CDR3, as DNA: TGTGCCACCAGCACGGACCTAGCGAATGAGCAGTTCTTC. Protein: CATSTDLANEQFF.

CDR3 amino acids: CASSRGTNGAYEQYF. The CDR3 coding sequence is TGTGCCAGCAGCCGAGGGACAAATGGGGCATACGAGCAGTACTTC. The rearrangement joins TRBV27 to TRBJ2-7; D is possibly TRBD1 (6 bases). V was pared by 6 bases and J by 4 bases, with 19 bases between. Germline-derived CDR1 and CDR2 are MNHEY and SMNVEV (reference sequence). The CDR3 runs 15 residues.

This clonotype was recorded a few times. V gene TRBV5-1 combines with J gene TRBJ2-7, with 7 bases identical to TRBD2. CDR1 is SGHRS and CDR2 is YFSETQ in the germline V gene. V lost 2 bases, J lost 3 bases, and 5 bases stayed unmatched. This CDR3 contains 14 residues. The CDR3, as DNA: TGCGCCAGCAGCTTCCGAGGACTAGTCTACGAGCAGTACTTC. Its protein product is CASSFRGLVYEQYF.

This clonotype has a handful of counts. V and J are TRBV20-1 and TRBJ2-7; 7 bases are shared with TRBD2. Trimming took 0 bases from V and 2 from J; bases not matched to a gene: 7. The CDR3 is made up of 15 amino acids. The germline V gene has CDR1 DFQATT and CDR2 SNEGSKA (reference sequence). CDR3 nucleotide sequence: TGCAGTGCTAGAGATTTCCGGGAGGATCCCTACGAGCAGTACTTC. Protein sequence: CSARDFREDPYEQYF.

V usage is TRBV5-1 and J usage is TRBJ1-4; D uncertain. CDR3 length: 15 residues. V was cut by 0 bases and J by 4 bases, with 10 bases left in between. CDR1 SGHRS and CDR2 YFSETQ come from the germline V gene. CDR3 sequence (DNA): TGCGCCAGCAGCTTGGGCATGGGGATTAATGAAAAACTGTTTTTT. Its protein is CASSLGMGINEKLFF.

V gene TRBV7-9 combines with J gene TRBJ1-1; 8 bases fit TRBD1. V dropped 10 bases and J dropped 8; count of bases not matched to a gene: 18. CDR3 length: 15 amino acids. The germline V gene encodes CDR1 SEHNR and CDR2 FQNEAQ (reference sequence). CDR3 DNA: TGTGCCACTTCGAATGTCGGACAGGGACGGCCCGAAGCTTTCTTT. Encoded protein: CATSNVGQGRPEAFF.

The V gene is TRBV12-3 or TRBV12-4, the J gene TRBJ2-5; D possibly corresponds to TRBD1 (5 bases). CDR3 length: 11 amino acids. The ends were cut back, 5 bases at V and 7 bases at J, with 8 bases in the middle. CDR3 DNA sequence: TGTGCCAGCAGTAATGACAGGACCCAGTACTTC. The encoded protein is CASSNDRTQYF.

The chain carries TRBV5-5 and TRBJ2-5; weak D call: TRBD2 (7 bases). Germline lookup yields CDR1 SGHKS and CDR2 YYEKEE (reference sequence). Trimming left V 4 bases short and J 2 bases short, with 15 bases between. There are 15 residues in the CDR3. The CDR3 DNA sequence: TGTGCCAGCAGCCCTTTGGGAGGGGGGCAAGAGACCCAGTACTTC. Its protein is CASSPLGGGQETQYF.

This CDR3 reads CASSYSGGRSTDTQYF. CDR3 bases: TGTGCCAGCAGTTACTCGGGGGGTCGTAGCACAGATACGCAGTATTTT. The chain carries TRBV6-5 and TRBJ2-3, with D maybe TRBD2 (6 bases). The V end was cut by 0 bases, the J end by 0 bases, with 10 bases between. The CDR3 contains 16 residues. In germline, CDR1 is MNHEY, CDR2 SVGAGI.

This clonotype was detected a few times. The chain's CDR3 is CASSSRTRATNYGYTF. CDR3 nucleotide sequence: TGTGCCAGCAGCTCTAGGACCCGGGCTACTAACTATGGCTACACCTTC. The rearrangement joins TRBV7-8 to TRBJ1-2; D unresolved. This CDR3 is built from 16 residues. Germline lookup yields CDR1 SGHVS and CDR2 FQNEAQ. V shed 4 bases and J shed 0 bases, with 15 bases lying between them.